This entry describes one TCR beta chain. Its specificity is not known. The repertoire was sequenced with immunoSEQ multiplex PCR; TCRdb's copy has only in-frame clones and lacks some. The sample consists of some 180,000 clones, almost 90% of them appearing once. The entry originates in a study of T cell responses to AZD1222 COVID-19 vaccine. Study-level points and caveats: Receipt of two AZD1222 doses was followed by a rise in Spike-specific TCR breadth and depth. At 160-218 and 743-854, vaccine-associated CD4 TCRs were dominant, and they spanned spike. Researchers took repertoire samples only after the peak T cell response had come.

From germline, CDR1 is SGHTA and CDR2 FQGTGA. Trimming pared 6 bases from V and 5 bases from J, leaving 10 bases between. The CDR3 consists of 13 residues. The input for sequencing was peripheral blood, taken on day 0 of AZD1222 vaccination. This clonotype originated in an adult in good health. This chain connects TRBV7-3 to TRBJ2-2; possibly TRBD2 for D (6 bases). The CDR3 region is CASSSSATGELFF. CDR3 DNA sequence: TGTGCCAGCAGTTCTAGCGCGACCGGGGAGCTGTTTTTT.